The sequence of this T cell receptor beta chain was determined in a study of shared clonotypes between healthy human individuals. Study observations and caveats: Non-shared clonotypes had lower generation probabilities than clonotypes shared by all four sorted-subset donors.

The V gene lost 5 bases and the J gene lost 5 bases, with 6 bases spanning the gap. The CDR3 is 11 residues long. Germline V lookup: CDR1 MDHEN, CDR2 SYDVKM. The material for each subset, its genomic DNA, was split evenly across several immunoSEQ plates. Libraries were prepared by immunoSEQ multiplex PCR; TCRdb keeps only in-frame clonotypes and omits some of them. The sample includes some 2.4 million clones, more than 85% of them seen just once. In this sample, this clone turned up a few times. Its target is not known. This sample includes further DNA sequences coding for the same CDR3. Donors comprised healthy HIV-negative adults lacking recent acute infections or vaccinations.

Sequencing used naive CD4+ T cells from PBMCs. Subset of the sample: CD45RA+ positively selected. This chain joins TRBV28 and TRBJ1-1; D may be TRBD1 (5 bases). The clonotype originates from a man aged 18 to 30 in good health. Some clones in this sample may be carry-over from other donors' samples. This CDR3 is CASSGGTEAFF. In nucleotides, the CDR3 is TGTGCCAGCAGTGGGGGGACTGAAGCTTTCTTT.